The 6 T cell receptor beta chains reported below all come from one sample, sequenced in a study of blood T cell repertoires in COVID-19. Some clones are missing from TCRdb's copy, which holds only in-frame ones; the method was immunoSEQ multiplex PCR. The sample has about 310,000 clones; roughly 90% are singletons. The sequenced material came from PBMCs or T cells enriched from blood (not recorded which). These receptor sequences come from a woman aged 18-29 years who had recovered from COVID-19.

This clone came up a few times. The chain carries TRBV30 and TRBJ1-6, with D tentatively TRBD1 (5 bases). CDR3 length: 15 residues. The germline CDR1 and CDR2 sequences are GTSNPN and SVGIG (reference sequence). V lost 0 bases and J lost 14, with 20 bases in between. The CDR3 sequence is CAWSVNRVGGTTLHF. The CDR3 DNA sequence: TGTGCCTGGAGTGTAAATCGTGTGGGGGGGACGACCCTCCACTTT.

This clone was detected only a few times. The gene calls are TRBV5-4 and TRBJ2-2; 7 bases agree with TRBD1. CDR1 SGHNT and CDR2 YYREEE come from the germline V gene (reference sequence). V lost 2 bases and J lost 4; bases outside the gene matches: 8. There are 16 residues in the CDR3. DNA of the CDR3: TGTGCCAGCAGCTTACAGGGGTGGCAGGGCACCGGGGAGCTGTTTTTT. Its translation is CASSLQGWQGTGELFF.

This sequence joins TRBV7-2 and TRBJ2-1, with unresolved D. This CDR3 is built from 13 residues. V lost 2 bases, J lost 7 bases, and 9 bases lay in between. Germline lookup yields CDR1 SGHTA and CDR2 FQGNSA. This chain's CDR3 is CASSLTTNNEQFF. The CDR3, as DNA: TGTGCCAGCAGCTTAACAACGAATAATGAGCAGTTCTTC. The full variable domain, its missing parts supplied by reference TRBV7-2 and TRBJ2-1, is GAGVSQSPSNKVTEKGKDVELRCDPISGHTALYWYRQSLGQGLEFLIYFQGNSAPDKSGLPSDRFSAERTGGSVSTLTIQRTQQEDSAVYLCASSLTTNNEQFFGPGTRLTVL.

The chain employs TRBV27 and TRBJ2-1; TRBD2 matches 10 bases. V lost 5 bases, J lost 15 bases, and 16 bases stayed unmatched. This CDR3 is built from 15 residues. Germline V lookup: CDR1 MNHEY, CDR2 SMNVEV (reference sequence). CDR3 amino acids: CASSRPLAGSHSWFF. As DNA, the CDR3 is TGTGCCAGCAGTCGACCACTAGCGGGATCCCATAGTTGGTTCTTC.

In the case of this clone: The junction does not match germline at one end; this may be a read error. The V call is TRBV5-5, the J call TRBJ2-7, with a tentative D call TRBD2 (7 bases). Germline CDR1 is SGHKS and CDR2 is YYEKEE (reference sequence). The CDR3 covers 15 residues. This CDR3 reads CARSWGGGSSYEQYF. The CDR3, as DNA: TGTGCCCGCAGCTGGGGGGGCGGGAGCTCCTACGAGCAGTACTTC.

The chain combines TRBV5-1 with TRBJ2-5; TRBD1 agrees at 7 bases. The CDR3 is 14 residues long. Losses at the gene ends were 2 bases for V and 4 bases for J; bases not matched to a gene: 5. The V gene's germline CDR1 is SGHRS and CDR2 YFSETQ. The CDR3 coding sequence is TGCGCCAGCAGCTTTTTTGGGACAGCAGAGACCCAGTACTTC. It specifies CASSFFGTAETQYF.